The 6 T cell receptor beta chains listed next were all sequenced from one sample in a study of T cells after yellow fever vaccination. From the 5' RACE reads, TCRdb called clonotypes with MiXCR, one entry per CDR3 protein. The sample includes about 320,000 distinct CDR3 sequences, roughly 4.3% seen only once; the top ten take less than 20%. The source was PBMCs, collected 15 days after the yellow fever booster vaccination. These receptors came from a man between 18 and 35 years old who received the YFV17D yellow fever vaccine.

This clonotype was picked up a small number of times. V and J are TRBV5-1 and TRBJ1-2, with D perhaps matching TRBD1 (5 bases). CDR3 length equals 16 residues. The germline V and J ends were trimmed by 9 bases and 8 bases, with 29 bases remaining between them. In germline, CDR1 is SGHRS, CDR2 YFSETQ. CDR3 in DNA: TGCGCCACCAAGCAGGAGGAGAAAGGGGAAACGGAAGGCTACACCTTC. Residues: CATKQEEKGETEGYTF. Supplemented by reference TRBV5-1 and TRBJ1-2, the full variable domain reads KAGVTQTPRYLIKTRGQQVTLSCSPISGHRSVSWYQQTPGQGLQFLFEYFSETQRNKGNFPGRFSGRQFSNSRSEMNVSTLELGDSALYLCATKQEEKGETEGYTFGSGTRLTVV.

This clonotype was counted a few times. The chain's CDR3 is CASSLGGQGEKLFF. In DNA, the CDR3 is TGCGCCAGCAGCTTGGGCGGACAGGGGGAAAAACTGTTTTTT. The chain combines TRBV5-1 with TRBJ1-4; 9 bases align to TRBD1. Germline CDR1 is SGHRS and CDR2 is YFSETQ. The J segment lost 8 bases and the V segment lost 0 bases, leaving 2 bases of the junction unmatched. CDR3 size: 14 residues.

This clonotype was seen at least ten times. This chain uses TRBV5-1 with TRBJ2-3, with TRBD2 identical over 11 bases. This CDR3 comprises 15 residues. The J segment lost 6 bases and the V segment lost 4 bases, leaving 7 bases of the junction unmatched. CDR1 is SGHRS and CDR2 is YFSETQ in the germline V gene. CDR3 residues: CASSLGGLAADTQYF. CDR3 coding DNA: TGCGCCAGCAGCCTGGGGGGACTAGCGGCGGATACGCAGTATTTT.

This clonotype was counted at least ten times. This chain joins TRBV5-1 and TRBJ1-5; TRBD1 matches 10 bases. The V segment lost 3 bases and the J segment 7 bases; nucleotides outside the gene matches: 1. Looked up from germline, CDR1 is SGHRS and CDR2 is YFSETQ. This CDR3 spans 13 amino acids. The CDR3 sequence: CASSWDRGQPQHF. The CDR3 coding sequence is TGCGCCAGCAGCTGGGACAGGGGCCAGCCCCAGCATTTT.

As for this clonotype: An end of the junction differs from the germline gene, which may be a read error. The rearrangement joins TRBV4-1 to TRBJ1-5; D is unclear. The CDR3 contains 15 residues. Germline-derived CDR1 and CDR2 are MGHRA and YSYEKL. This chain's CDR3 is CASSERQTENRPQHF. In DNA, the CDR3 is TGCGCCAGCAGCGAACGGCAGACGGAGAATCGGCCCCAGCATTTT.

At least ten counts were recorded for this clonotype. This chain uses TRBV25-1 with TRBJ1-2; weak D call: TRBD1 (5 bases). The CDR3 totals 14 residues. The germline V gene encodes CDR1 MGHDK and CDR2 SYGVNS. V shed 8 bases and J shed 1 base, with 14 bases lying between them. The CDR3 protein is CASCDSPINYGYTF. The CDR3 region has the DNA TGTGCCAGCTGCGACAGTCCTATTAACTATGGCTACACCTTC.